The entry below describes one T cell receptor beta chain. TCRdb processed the 5' RACE reads anew with MiXCR; each CDR3 protein has one entry. The sample records around 440,000 distinct CDR3 sequences, roughly 18% being singletons. This sample stems from a study of T-cell memory formation after mild COVID-19. The receptor's source is an adult woman who had mild COVID-19 (a few samples of this study predate the infection). Cell type and time point are not known. Material: PBMCs or a T cell subset sorted from them (not recorded which).

CDR3: CASSPRPEGTEAFF. In nucleotides, the CDR3 is TGTGCCAGCAGCCCGAGGCCCGAGGGCACTGAAGCTTTCTTT. V gene TRBV27 combines with J gene TRBJ1-1; D call uncertain. Germline CDR1 MNHEY, CDR2 SMNVEV (reference sequence). The germline V and J ends were trimmed by 6 bases and 4 bases, with 15 bases remaining between them. The CDR3 is 14 residues long.